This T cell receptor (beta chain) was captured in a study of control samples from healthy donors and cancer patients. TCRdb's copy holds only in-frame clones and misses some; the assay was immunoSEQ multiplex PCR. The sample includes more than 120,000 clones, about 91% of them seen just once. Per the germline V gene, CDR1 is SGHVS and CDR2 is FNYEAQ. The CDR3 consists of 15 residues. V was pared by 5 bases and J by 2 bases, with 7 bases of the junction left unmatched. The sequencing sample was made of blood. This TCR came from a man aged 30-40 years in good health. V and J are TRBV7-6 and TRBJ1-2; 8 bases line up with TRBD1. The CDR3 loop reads CASSLGDRLNYGYTF. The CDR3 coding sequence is TGTGCCAGCAGCCTCGGGGACAGGTTAAACTATGGCTACACCTTC.